One sample yielded the 11 T cell receptor beta chains listed below, sequenced in a study of CD4 T cells in relation to SARS-CoV-2 and coronaviruses. This table comes from immunoSEQ multiplex PCR, and its TCRdb copy is limited to in-frame clones, with some not included. Found here are some 30,000 clones, roughly 80% of them singletons; the top ten hold around 20%. Unexposed donor CD4+ T cells date from about 2010-2018, before the COVID-19 pandemic. Isolation of CD4+ T cells took place after roughly nine days in culture. Their antigens are not known. The specimen was CD4+ T cells from PBMCs, cultured in vitro. The origin of the receptors is a human donor in good health.

This chain uses TRBV6-2 or TRBV6-3 with TRBJ2-2; 7 nucleotides match TRBD1. Germline CDR1 and CDR2: MNHEY and SVGEGT. The CDR3 has 15 residues. V gave up 5 bases and J gave up 1 base; unmatched junction bases: 4. CDR3 sequence reads: CASSDRDVNTGELFF. CDR3 sequence (DNA): TGTGCCAGCAGTGACAGGGACGTGAACACCGGGGAGCTGTTTTTT.

V gene TRBV7-9 combines with J gene TRBJ2-1; 7 bases agree with TRBD2. The CDR3 spans 15 residues. Germline values: CDR1 SEHNR, CDR2 FQNEAQ (reference sequence). The junction had 11 bases not matched to a gene; V was cut back by 5 bases and J by 7 bases. Here the CDR3 reads CASSPPREKRNEQFF. CDR3 in DNA: TGTGCCAGCAGCCCGCCGCGGGAGAAGCGAAATGAGCAGTTCTTC.

The genes are TRBV7-8 and TRBJ2-5; 8 bases fit TRBD1. V gave up 5 bases and J gave up 5 bases; unmatched junction bases: 7. The CDR3 consists of 14 residues. CDR1 is SGHVS, CDR2 FQNEAQ, per germline. The CDR3 DNA reads TGTGCCAGCAGCGGACGACAGGGGACGGAGACCCAGTACTTC. Translated: CASSGRQGTETQYF.

The chain links TRBV7-9 to TRBJ2-1, with D perhaps matching TRBD2 (5 bases). The germline V gene encodes CDR1 SEHNR and CDR2 FQNEAQ (reference sequence). CDR3 length equals 15 residues. Trimming took off 8 bases at V and 2 bases at J, with 16 bases between the two ends. CDR3 amino acids: CASSYLAATYNEQFF. The CDR3 nucleotides read TGTGCCAGCTCCTACCTAGCCGCAACCTACAATGAGCAGTTCTTC.

This clone was detected a few times. This chain joins TRBV5-4 and TRBJ1-5, with 7 bases lining up with TRBD1. The V and J ends lost 3 bases and 6 bases, in that order; junction bases with no gene match: 12. CDR3 length equals 16 residues. Looked up from germline, CDR1 is SGHNT and CDR2 is YYREEE (reference sequence). The CDR3 bases are TGTGCCAGCAGCTATGGTGGGACAGCGAGCGGTCAGCCCCAGCATTTT. This gives the protein CASSYGGTASGQPQHF.

The genes are TRBV4-1 and TRBJ2-2; D assignment may be TRBD1 or TRBD2 (6 bases each). Trimming took 2 bases from V and 5 from J, leaving 21 bases between them. The CDR3 contains 18 residues. CDR1 is MGHRA and CDR2 is YSYEKL in the germline V gene. The CDR3 is CASSQPFRGARGTGELFF. The DNA of the CDR3 is TGCGCCAGCAGCCAACCTTTCAGGGGTGCCCGGGGGACCGGGGAGCTGTTTTTT.

DNA of the CDR3: TGTGCCAGCACTCCACTCTCGGGAGCGGCGAACACCGGGGAGCTGTTTTTT. This sequence encodes CASTPLSGAANTGELFF. This chain connects TRBV7-2 to TRBJ2-2; the D gene is possibly TRBD2 (6 bases). CDR1 is SGHTA, CDR2 FQGNSA, per germline. CDR3 length: 17 residues. The germline V and J ends were trimmed by 7 bases and 0 bases, with 18 bases remaining between them.

V gene TRBV19 combines with J gene TRBJ1-6; D not certain. The germline V and J ends were trimmed by 3 bases and 8 bases, with 8 bases remaining between them. This CDR3 is built from 13 residues. The germline V gene has CDR1 LNHDA and CDR2 SQIVND (reference sequence). CDR3 in DNA: TGTGCCAGTAGTATGGGTGGTGATTCACCCCTCCACTTT. Protein: CASSMGGDSPLHF.

This chain connects TRBV7-3 to TRBJ2-3; D assignment may be TRBD1 or TRBD2 (5 bases each). The CDR3 is 12 amino acids. Germline values: CDR1 SGHTA, CDR2 FQGTGA. V lost 5 bases and J 5 bases, leaving 8 bases between the germline ends. CDR3 region: CASSRGEDTQYF. The DNA of the CDR3 is TGTGCCAGCAGCCGAGGGGAAGATACGCAGTATTTT.

The chain carries TRBV12-5 and TRBJ2-6; 8 bases agree with TRBD1. Germline V CDR1 and CDR2: LGHNT, FRNRAP. The junction had 7 bases not matched to a gene; V was cut back by 6 bases and J by 0 bases. CDR3 size: 17 residues. The CDR3 DNA follows: TGTGCTAGTGGCCCAGGACAGGGCGGCTCTGGGGCCAACGTCCTGACTTTC. It encodes CASGPGQGGSGANVLTF.

The V gene is TRBV4-1, the J gene TRBJ2-5; D perhaps matches TRBD1 (5 bases). The CDR3 extends over 15 amino acids. Deletions cut 0 bases from V and 7 bases from J, with 15 bases between. Germline V gene sequence: CDR1 MGHRA, CDR2 YSYEKL. The CDR3 coding sequence is TGCGCCAGCAGCCAAGAAGGGGCGTTGGTTTCGACCCAGTACTTC. As protein: CASSQEGALVSTQYF.